The 23 T cell receptor beta chains presented below share a single source sample, sequenced in a study of blood T cell repertoires in COVID-19. Libraries were prepared by immunoSEQ multiplex PCR; TCRdb keeps only in-frame clonotypes and omits some of them. The data contain 350,000 or so clones, approximately 92% of them seen just once; the ten biggest clones take up approximately 17%. Sequenced sample: PBMCs or T cells enriched from blood (not recorded which). These receptors originate from a woman in her 30s who had recovered from COVID-19.

The chain links TRBV10-3 to TRBJ1-3; unclear D gene. The ends were cut back, 5 bases at V and 1 base at J, with 15 bases in the middle. The CDR3 is made up of 16 amino acids. CDR1 and CDR2 (germline): ENHRY, SYGVKD. CDR3 sequence (DNA): TGTGCCATCAGTTCCGGACGGGATCCTTCTGGAAACACCATATATTTT. Residues: CAISSGRDPSGNTIYF.

The chain recombines TRBV7-8 with TRBJ2-1; perhaps TRBD1 as D (5 bases). Trimming took 4 bases from V and 0 from J, leaving 22 bases between them. The V gene's germline CDR1 is SGHVS and CDR2 FQNEAQ. This CDR3 has 19 residues. The CDR3 reads CASSSRYFSTTGSYNEQFF. The CDR3 DNA reads as TGTGCCAGCAGCTCGAGATACTTTAGCACCACAGGCTCCTACAATGAGCAGTTCTTC.

This clone was counted between two and nine times. V is TRBV28 and J is TRBJ1-6, with 8 bases matching TRBD1. Germline V lookup: CDR1 MDHEN, CDR2 SYDVKM. The CDR3 sequence is 13 residues long. With 6 bases clipped from V and 11 bases from J, the junction kept 6 bases outside the gene matches. The CDR3 DNA sequence: TGTGCCAGCAGCCGGGACAGGACAACACCCCTCCACTTT. This codes for CASSRDRTTPLHF.

The CDR3 protein is CASSIDGGPSPQHF. DNA for the CDR3: TGTGCCAGTAGTATCGACGGGGGTCCTTCGCCCCAGCATTTT. The chain joins TRBV19 to TRBJ1-5; a weak D match, TRBD1 (5 bases). Per the germline V gene, CDR1 is LNHDA and CDR2 is SQIVND (reference sequence). The CDR3 contains 14 residues. V was cut by 3 bases and J by 9 bases, with 15 bases left in between.

The gene calls are TRBV7-2 and TRBJ2-5, with D possibly TRBD2 on 5 matching bases. V was pared by 3 bases and J by 4 bases, with 12 bases between. Germline lookup yields CDR1 SGHTA and CDR2 FQGNSA. This CDR3 has 14 amino acids. The DNA of the CDR3 is TGTGCCAGCAGCTTGTTCGGGGTAGTAGAGACCCAGTACTTC. As protein: CASSLFGVVETQYF.

This sequence joins TRBV2 and TRBJ1-5, with 7 positions matching TRBD1. CDR1 and CDR2 (germline): SNHLY, FYNNEI. The CDR3 runs 14 residues. The V segment lost 6 bases and the J segment 1 base; nucleotides outside the gene matches: 3. The CDR3 bases are TGTGCCAGCAGGGACAGGTCCAGCAATCAGCCCCAGCATTTT. Protein sequence: CASRDRSSNQPQHF.

The CDR3 nucleotides are TGTGCCACCAGTGACGGGACAGTCGATCAAGAGACCCAGTACTTC. Protein sequence: CATSDGTVDQETQYF. The J gene is TRBJ2-5, the V gene TRBV24-1; 7 nucleotides match TRBD1. Germline V lookup: CDR1 KGHDR, CDR2 SFDVKD. The CDR3 loop spans 15 amino acids. V shed 4 bases and J 2 bases; nucleotides not matched to a gene: 6.

The J gene is TRBJ2-1, the V gene TRBV7-6, with 7 bases lining up with TRBD2. Germline lookup yields CDR1 SGHVS and CDR2 FNYEAQ. The J segment lost 6 bases and the V segment lost 5 bases, leaving 10 bases of the junction unmatched. This CDR3 contains 15 residues. The CDR3 bases are TGTGCCAGCAGCCCCGCGGGAGCGCTCGTCAATGAGCAGTTCTTC. The encoded protein is CASSPAGALVNEQFF.

CDR3 sequence (DNA): TGTGCCAGCAGTCAGTACAATGAGCAGTTCTTC. Translation: CASSQYNEQFF. The J gene is TRBJ2-1, the V gene TRBV27; no clear D. The V gene's germline CDR1 is MNHEY and CDR2 SMNVEV (reference sequence). The CDR3 is made up of 11 amino acids. Trimming shortened V by 5 bases and J by 4 bases, and 3 bases separated the two germline ends.

The J gene is TRBJ1-3, the V gene TRBV5-1; 7 bases match TRBD1. The trim removed 4 bases at V and 0 bases at J, leaving 7 bases unmatched. CDR1 and CDR2 from the germline V gene are SGHRS and YFSETQ. CDR3 size: 16 residues. The CDR3 sequence is CASSPTGPSSGNTIYF. CDR3 coding DNA: TGCGCCAGCAGCCCGACAGGGCCGTCCTCTGGAAACACCATATATTTT. Full variable domain (outside the CDR3, taken from reference TRBV5-1 and TRBJ1-3): KAGVTQTPRYLIKTRGQQVTLSCSPISGHRSVSWYQQTPGQGLQFLFEYFSETQRNKGNFPGRFSGRQFSNSRSEMNVSTLELGDSALYLCASSPTGPSSGNTIYFGEGSWLTVV.

This chain connects TRBV6-6 to TRBJ1-2; D is uncertain. The CDR3 has 13 amino acids. Trimming pared 3 bases from V and 3 bases from J, leaving 8 bases between. The germline V gene encodes CDR1 MNHNY and CDR2 SVGAGI (reference sequence). The CDR3 DNA is TGTGCCAGCAGTTATGACACAGACTATGGCTACACCTTC. Translated, it gives CASSYDTDYGYTF.

J is TRBJ2-7 and V is TRBV4-3; weak D call: TRBD1 (6 bases). This CDR3 contains 15 residues. The V gene lost 4 bases and the J gene lost 0 bases, with 13 bases spanning the gap. The germline CDR1 and CDR2 sequences are LGHNA and YSLEER. The CDR3 sequence: CASSPSAGDSYEQYF. In nucleotides, the CDR3 is TGCGCCAGCAGCCCCAGCGCAGGGGACTCCTACGAGCAGTACTTC.

The rearrangement joins TRBV6-5 to TRBJ1-2, with D perhaps TRBD1 (6 bases). The V and J ends lost 2 bases and 7 bases respectively, with 11 bases between them. The CDR3 is 13 residues long. Looked up from germline, CDR1 is MNHEY and CDR2 is SVGAGI. The CDR3 sequence is CASSYQGMGGYTF. Written as DNA, the CDR3 is TGTGCCAGCAGTTACCAGGGGATGGGTGGCTACACCTTC.

The chain recombines TRBV21-1 with TRBJ2-1; TRBD2, the table's D call, was not compared with the DNA. TRBV21-1 is flagged as a pseudogene. This CDR3 has 14 amino acids. CDR3 nucleotides: TGTGCCAGCAGCTACTCCGGGCTCCCGGGGGAGCAGTTCTTC. Its translation: CASSYSGLPGEQFF.

V is TRBV5-1 and J is TRBJ2-1; tentatively, D is TRBD2 (6 bases). Germline V lookup: CDR1 SGHRS, CDR2 YFSETQ. The CDR3 extends over 16 amino acids. Trimming took 0 bases from V and 2 from J, leaving 12 bases between them. Here the CDR3 reads CASSLEFGRAYNEQFF. The CDR3 DNA reads TGCGCCAGCAGCTTGGAGTTCGGGAGAGCCTACAATGAGCAGTTCTTC.

The CDR3 loop is CASSARLAGGHNEQFF. The CDR3 nucleotides are TGTGCCAGTAGTGCCCGACTAGCGGGAGGGCACAATGAGCAGTTCTTC. The chain recombines TRBV19 with TRBJ2-1; 14 bases are a match to TRBD2. Germline-derived CDR1 and CDR2 are LNHDA and SQIVND (reference sequence). The junction had 5 bases not matched to a gene; V was cut back by 5 bases and J by 5 bases. There are 16 residues in the CDR3.

The V and J genes are TRBV28 and TRBJ2-3; TRBD2 matches at 7 bases. Germline CDR1 and CDR2: MDHEN and SYDVKM. This CDR3 contains 14 residues. V lost 3 bases to trimming and J lost 4 bases; unmatched junction nucleotides: 4. The CDR3 nucleotides read TGTGCCAGCAGTTTTTTGGCGGGGGCAGATACGCAGTATTTT. Protein sequence: CASSFLAGADTQYF.

This sequence joins TRBV6-5 and TRBJ2-3, with 7 bases fitting TRBD2. CDR3 length: 15 amino acids. CDR1 is MNHEY, CDR2 SVGAGI, per germline. Losses at the gene ends were 7 bases for V and 2 bases for J; bases not matched to a gene: 9. CDR3 DNA sequence: TGTGCCAGCAACCAAGCGGGGAGAGACACAGATACGCAGTATTTT. It encodes CASNQAGRDTDTQYF.

The gene calls are TRBV2 and TRBJ1-5; D gene uncertain. The V end was cut by 4 bases, the J end by 6 bases, with 16 bases between. The germline gives CDR1 SNHLY, CDR2 FYNNEI. This CDR3 spans 15 amino acids. CDR3 amino acids: CASSVSADLPQPQHF. CDR3 in DNA: TGTGCCAGCAGTGTGTCCGCCGACTTACCTCAGCCCCAGCATTTT.

This chain links TRBV18 with TRBJ1-4; no clear D gene. The ends were cut back, 2 bases at V and 7 bases at J, with 11 bases in the middle. The CDR3 covers 14 residues. The V gene's germline CDR1 is KGHSH and CDR2 LQKENI. The CDR3 sequence is CASSPGQDTEKLFF. CDR3 DNA sequence: TGTGCCAGCTCACCAGGCCAGGATACTGAAAAACTGTTTTTT.

This clone is a singleton in its sample. This chain uses TRBV7-6 with TRBJ2-3; 7 bases fit TRBD2. The CDR3 extends over 12 amino acids. The junction had 1 base not matched to a gene; V was cut back by 5 bases and J by 5 bases. Germline V CDR1 and CDR2: SGHVS, FNYEAQ. The CDR3 sequence: CASSPGGDTQYF. For the CDR3, the DNA is TGTGCCAGCAGCCCGGGGGGAGATACGCAGTATTTT.

The gene calls are TRBV2 and TRBJ2-7; D gene unclear. CDR3 length equals 13 residues. V was trimmed by 0 bases and J by 2 bases, leaving 5 bases between them. Germline V CDR1 and CDR2: SNHLY, FYNNEI. CDR3 sequence (DNA): TGTGCCAGCAGTGAAGCGAAGCCCTACGAGCAGTACTTC. It translates to CASSEAKPYEQYF.

V and J are TRBV19 and TRBJ2-5; D might be TRBD1 (6 bases). The V gene's germline CDR1 is LNHDA and CDR2 SQIVND (reference sequence). CDR3 length: 14 residues. Deletions cut 5 bases from V and 4 bases from J, with 14 bases between. In nucleotides, the CDR3 is TGTGCCAGTAGTGGGGGCCCCACTCCAGAGACCCAGTACTTC. The encoded protein is CASSGGPTPETQYF.